This TCR beta chain was retrieved from a study of breast tumors, draining lymph nodes, adjacent tissues. Notes on the study in general: Tumor TCR diversity was below lymph nodes but above nontumor tissue. Data fit most tumor T cells coming from lymph node, expanding in tumor.

In this sample, this clonotype turned up many times. Its specificity is unknown. With 5 bases clipped from V and 6 bases from J, the junction kept 10 bases outside the gene matches. Germline values: CDR1 LNHDA, CDR2 SQIVND (reference sequence). The CDR3 length is 17 residues. Samples came from axillary lymph nodes draining the breast cancer. TCRdb used MiXCR to reprocess the multiplex PCR reads, holding one entry per CDR3 protein. The data hold approximately 180,000 distinct CDR3 sequences, with about 30% observed a single time. This TCR was sampled from a female donor with breast cancer. Some clones in this sample may be carry-over from other donors' samples. Sequenced material: axillary lymph node tissue. The rearrangement uses TRBV19 and TRBJ2-1; 13 bases are shared with TRBD2. CDR3 sequence reads: CASSVLAGGPVGNEQFF. The CDR3 coding sequence is TGTGCCAGTAGTGTACTAGCGGGGGGGCCTGTTGGCAATGAGCAGTTCTTC.